This T cell receptor (beta chain) was sequenced in a study of blood T cell repertoires in COVID-19 (dated by TCRdb to the early 2020s). Regarding the research as a whole: Samples from collaborators originated in the United States, Italy and Spain and spanned both the acute and convalescent phases of COVID-19. The material from the prospective study consisted of cDNA or gDNA derived from T cells, B-cell-depleted T cells, or PBMCs. Deeply sampled blood TCRbeta repertoires from subjects exposed to, actively infected with, or recovered from COVID-19 were included in the dataset. The repertoires were released in a freely available public database meant as a resource for research on the immune response to SARS-CoV-2. The samples were drawn from the first 160 participants of the ongoing ImmuneRACE study and from over 950 subjects provided by 6 global collaborators. A de-identified subject ID, COVID-19 status, age in years and sex were almost always included in the sample metadata. Where available, HLA class I and class II types were obtained from metadata supplied by the sample provider rather than from assay-based typing.

Study-level results and caveats: The quantity of clinical and demographic metadata differed by source and by participant and was supplied without curation.

The immunoSEQ Assay, a bias-controlled multiplex PCR, was used to amplify TCRbeta CDR3 regions from genomic DNA. The authors processed their data as follows. Nucleated cell counts per sample were estimated from amplification of reference gene primers within the assay. To quantify the absolute abundance of each unique TCRbeta CDR3 rearrangement, sequence reads were collapsed and filtered. For each sample, productive Simpson clonality was calculated as the square root of Simpson's diversity index over productive rearrangements. Drawn from immuneACCESS, this table holds only the in-frame rearrangements with V and J called that TCRdb kept. Clones are partly lost; checked studies trace under half to an unresolved V gene and leave the rest unexplained. V, J and clone size are taken as reported in that table, and D and trimming were inferred from the DNA itself. The sample table holds 200,000 or so clones, of which about nine tenths were seen once. Clones ranked in the top ten supply more than 5.5% of the sample.

A second Seattle source provided samples from volunteer blood donors who had recovered from COVID-19. The collaborating institutions used their own protocols to collect whole blood in K2EDTA tubes. For TCRbeta analysis, collaborators shipped samples in one of three forms: frozen whole blood, isolated PBMCs, or DNA extracted from either of those sample types. Including cysteine and phenylalanine, the CDR3 has 19 amino acids. Only the CDR3 portion is preserved as DNA: 57 bases, with reading frame beginning at the first base. V loses 5 bases at its end and J loses 6 bases; junction bases beyond the gene matches: 22. As encoded in the germline V gene (reference sequence), CDR1 is LGHDT while CDR2 is YNNKEL. Remarks on this clone: This clone's antigen is unknown. The sample holds no much larger clone one base away, and base qualities are not on file.

The V gene is TRBV3-1 (or the pseudogene TRBV3-2) and the J gene is TRBJ2-3; 8 of the junction bases match TRBD2. The sample taken for sequencing was peripheral blood. This sequence originates from a man between 60 and 70 years old who had recovered from COVID-19. CDR3 loop: CASSTILPKLAGRVDTQYF. The nucleotides read TGTGCCAGCAGCACCATTCTCCCCAAGTTAGCGGGAAGGGTGGATACGCAGTATTTT.